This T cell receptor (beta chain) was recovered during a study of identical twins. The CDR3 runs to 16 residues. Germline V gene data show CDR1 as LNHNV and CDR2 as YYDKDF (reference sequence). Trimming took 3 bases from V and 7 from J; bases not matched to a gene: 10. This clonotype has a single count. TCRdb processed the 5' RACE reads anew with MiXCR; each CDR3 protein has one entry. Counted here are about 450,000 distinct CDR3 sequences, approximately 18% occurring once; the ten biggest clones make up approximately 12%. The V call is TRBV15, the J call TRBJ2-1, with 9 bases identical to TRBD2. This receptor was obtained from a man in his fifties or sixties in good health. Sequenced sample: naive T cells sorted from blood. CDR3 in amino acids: CATSRTRGGGVNEQFF. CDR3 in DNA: TGTGCCACCAGCAGGACGCGGGGCGGGGGGGTGAATGAGCAGTTCTTC. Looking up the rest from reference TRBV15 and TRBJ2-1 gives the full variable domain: DAMVIQNPRYQVTQFGKPVTLSCSQTLNHNVMYWYQQKSSQAPKLLFHYYDKDFNNEADTPDNFQSRRPNTSFCFLDIRSPGLGDTAMYLCATSRTRGGGVNEQFFGPGTRLTVL.